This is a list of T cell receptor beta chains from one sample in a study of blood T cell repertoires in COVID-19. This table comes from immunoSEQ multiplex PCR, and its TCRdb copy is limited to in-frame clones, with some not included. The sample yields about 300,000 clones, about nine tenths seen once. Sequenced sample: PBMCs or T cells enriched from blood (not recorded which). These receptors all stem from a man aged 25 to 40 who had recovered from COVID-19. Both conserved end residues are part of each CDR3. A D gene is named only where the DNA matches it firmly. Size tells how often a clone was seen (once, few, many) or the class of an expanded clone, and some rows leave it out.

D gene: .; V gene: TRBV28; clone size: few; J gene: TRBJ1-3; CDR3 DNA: TGTGCCAGCAGTTTGGGGGGTAACACCATATATTTT; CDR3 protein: CASSLGGNTIYF
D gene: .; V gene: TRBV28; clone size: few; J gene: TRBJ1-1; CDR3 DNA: TGTGCCAGCAGTGACCCAGGGCTGAACACTGAAGCTTTCTTT; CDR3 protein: CASSDPGLNTEAFF
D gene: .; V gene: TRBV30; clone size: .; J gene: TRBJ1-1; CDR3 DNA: TGTGCATCAAGTACCGGTCCAGGGGCTGAAGCTTTCTTT; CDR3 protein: CASSTGPGAEAFF
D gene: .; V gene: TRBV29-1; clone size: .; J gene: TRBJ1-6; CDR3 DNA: TGCAGCGCTCGGACAGATTCACCCTCCGGTAATTCACCCCTCCACTTT; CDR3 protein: CSARTDSPSGNSPLHF
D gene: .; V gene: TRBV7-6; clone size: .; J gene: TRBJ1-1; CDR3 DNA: TGTGCCAGCAGCTTAGGTCTAGGGGTTGAGAACACTGAAGCTTTCTTT; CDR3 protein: CASSLGLGVENTEAFF
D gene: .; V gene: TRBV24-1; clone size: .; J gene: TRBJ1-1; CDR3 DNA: TGTGCCACCAGTGATTCAGACAGGAACACTGAAGCTTTCTTT; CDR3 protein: CATSDSDRNTEAFF
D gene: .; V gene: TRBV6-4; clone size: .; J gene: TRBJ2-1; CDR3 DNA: TGTGCCAGCAGCATTGAGCAGTTCTTC; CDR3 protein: CASSIEQFF
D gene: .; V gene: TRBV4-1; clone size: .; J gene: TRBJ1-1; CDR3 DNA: TGCGCCAGCAGCCAGATGTACAGGGACACGTCCCCTGAAGCTTTCTTT; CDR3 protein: CASSQMYRDTSPEAFF
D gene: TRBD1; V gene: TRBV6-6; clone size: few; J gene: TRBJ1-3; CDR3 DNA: TGTGCCAGCAGTCCACAGGGGGTTAGAAACACCATATATTTT; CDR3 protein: CASSPQGVRNTIYF
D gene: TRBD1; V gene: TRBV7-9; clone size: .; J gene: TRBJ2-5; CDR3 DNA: TGTGCCAGCGGACAACTGGGACAGGGAGGAGAGACCCAGTACTTC; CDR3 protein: CASGQLGQGGETQYF
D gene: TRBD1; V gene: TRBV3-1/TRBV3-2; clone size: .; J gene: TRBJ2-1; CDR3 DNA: TGTGCCAGCAGCTCCGCACAGGGGTACAATGAGCAGTTCTTC; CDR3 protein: CASSSAQGYNEQFF
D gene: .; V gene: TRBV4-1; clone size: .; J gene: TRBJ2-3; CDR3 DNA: TGCGCCAGCAGCCAAGATCTTGGGGGGGCTAGCACAGATACGCAGTATTTT; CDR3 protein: CASSQDLGGASTDTQYF
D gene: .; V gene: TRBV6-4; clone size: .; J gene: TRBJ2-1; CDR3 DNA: TGTGCCAGCACTTTGATCGGGGAGCAGTTCTTC; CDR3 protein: CASTLIGEQFF
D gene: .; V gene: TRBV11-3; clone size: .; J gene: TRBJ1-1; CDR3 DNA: TGTGCCAGCAGCTTAGTGGACTCCGCCGAAGCTTTCTTT; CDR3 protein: CASSLVDSAEAFF
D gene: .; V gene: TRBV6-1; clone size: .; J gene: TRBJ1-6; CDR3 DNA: TGTGCCAGCAGTGAATTCAACCCTTGGGCCACAACAGGGCCTTCACCCCTCCACTTT; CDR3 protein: CASSEFNPWATTGPSPLHF
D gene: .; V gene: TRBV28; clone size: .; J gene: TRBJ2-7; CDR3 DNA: TGTGCCAGCAGTTTTCTGGGAGGAGGGCCGACCTCCTACGAGCAGTACTTC; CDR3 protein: CASSFLGGGPTSYEQYF
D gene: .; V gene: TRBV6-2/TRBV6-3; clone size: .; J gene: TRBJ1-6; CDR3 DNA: TGTGCCAGCAGTTACTCGAACGGGGCCTATAATTCACCCCTCCACTTT; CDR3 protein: CASSYSNGAYNSPLHF
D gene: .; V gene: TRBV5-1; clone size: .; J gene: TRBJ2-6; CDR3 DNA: TGCGCCAGCAGCCTCTGGGGTGGGACATCCTCTGGGGCCAACGTCCTGACTTTC; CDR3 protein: CASSLWGGTSSGANVLTF
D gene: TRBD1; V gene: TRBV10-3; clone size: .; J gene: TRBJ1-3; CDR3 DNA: TGTGCCATCAGTCGGGACAGCTCTGGAAACACCATATATTTT; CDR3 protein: CAISRDSSGNTIYF
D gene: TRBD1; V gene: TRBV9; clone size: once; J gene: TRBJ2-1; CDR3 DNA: TGTGCCAGCAGCGTAGACATTTGGACAGGGGAGTCCAATGAGCAGTTCTTC; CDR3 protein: CASSVDIWTGESNEQFF
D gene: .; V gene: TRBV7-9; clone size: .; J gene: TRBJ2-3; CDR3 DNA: TGTGCCAGCAGCTATAGGACAGCAGATACGCAGTATTTT; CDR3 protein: CASSYRTADTQYF
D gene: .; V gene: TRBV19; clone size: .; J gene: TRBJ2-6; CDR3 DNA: TGTGCCGGGAGGAACTCTGGGGCCAACGTCCTGACTTTC; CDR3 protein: CAGRNSGANVLTF
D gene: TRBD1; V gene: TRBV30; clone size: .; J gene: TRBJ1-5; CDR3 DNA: TGTGCCTGGAGTGGACAGGGTAATCAGCCCCAGCATTTT; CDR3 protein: CAWSGQGNQPQHF
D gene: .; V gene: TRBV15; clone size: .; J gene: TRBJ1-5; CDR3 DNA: TGTGCCACCAGCAGAGGACCCCCACAGGGTTATCAGCCCCAGCATTTT; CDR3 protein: CATSRGPPQGYQPQHF
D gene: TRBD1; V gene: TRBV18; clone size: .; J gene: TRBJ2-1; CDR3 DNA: TGTGCCAGCTCACCACCGAGCCAGGGGGTCACCTACAATGAGCAGTTCTTC; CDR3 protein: CASSPPSQGVTYNEQFF
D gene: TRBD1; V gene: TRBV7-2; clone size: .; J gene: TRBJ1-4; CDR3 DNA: TGTGCCAGCAGCCCCCAGGGGGTTCGGAATGAAAAACTGTTTTTT; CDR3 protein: CASSPQGVRNEKLFF
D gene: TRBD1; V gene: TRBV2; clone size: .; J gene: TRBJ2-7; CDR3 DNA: TGTGCCAGCAGTGAAGCTGGGACAGGCTACGAGCAGTACTTC; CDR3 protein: CASSEAGTGYEQYF
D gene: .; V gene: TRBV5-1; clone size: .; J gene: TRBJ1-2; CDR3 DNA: TGCGCCAGCAGCTTGGGGGTAGCCATAGACTATGGCTACACCTTC; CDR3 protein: CASSLGVAIDYGYTF
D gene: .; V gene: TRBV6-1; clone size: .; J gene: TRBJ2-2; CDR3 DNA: TGTGCCAGCAGTGAGCCCCCGACTGGCGGGGAGCTGTTTTTT; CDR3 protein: CASSEPPTGGELFF
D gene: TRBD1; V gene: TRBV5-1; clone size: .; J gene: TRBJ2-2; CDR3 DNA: TGCGCCAGCAGCGGCAGGGGGCTTGACGGGGAGCTGTTTTTT; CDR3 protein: CASSGRGLDGELFF
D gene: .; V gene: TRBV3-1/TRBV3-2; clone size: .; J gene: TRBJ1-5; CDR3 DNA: TGTGCCAGCAGCCAAGGGTACACGAGCAATCAGCCCCAGCATTTT; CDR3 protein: CASSQGYTSNQPQHF
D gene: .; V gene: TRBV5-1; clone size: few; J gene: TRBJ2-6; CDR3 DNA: TGCGCCAGCAGCCCAACAGGGACCGGGGCCAACGTCCTGACTTTC; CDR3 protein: CASSPTGTGANVLTF
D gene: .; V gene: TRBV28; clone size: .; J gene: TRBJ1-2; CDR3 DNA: TGTGCCAGCAGACGTCTCCGGACTGGGAACTATGGCTACACCTTC; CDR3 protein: CASRRLRTGNYGYTF
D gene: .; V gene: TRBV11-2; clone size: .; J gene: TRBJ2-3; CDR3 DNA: TGTGCCAGCAGCTTATTTCGTCCCGGACAGCGATCCACAGATACGCAGTATTTT; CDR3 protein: CASSLFRPGQRSTDTQYF
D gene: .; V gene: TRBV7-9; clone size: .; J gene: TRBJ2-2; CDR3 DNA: TGTGCCAGCAGCCCCCTCGGGATTAACACCGGGGAGCTGTTTTTT; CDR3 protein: CASSPLGINTGELFF
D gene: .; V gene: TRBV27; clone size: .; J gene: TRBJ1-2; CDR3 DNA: TGTGCCAGCAGTTTATCGGCGACAAGCTACTATGGCTACACCTTC; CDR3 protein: CASSLSATSYYGYTF
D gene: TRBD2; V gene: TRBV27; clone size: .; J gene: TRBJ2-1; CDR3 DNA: TGTGCCAGCAGTTTAGCGGGAGGGCCGAGGAATGAGCAGTTCTTC; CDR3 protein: CASSLAGGPRNEQFF
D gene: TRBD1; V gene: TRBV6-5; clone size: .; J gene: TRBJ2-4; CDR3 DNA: TGTGCCAGCAGCCTGGGGGACAGGGCAGTAAACATTCAGTACTTC; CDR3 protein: CASSLGDRAVNIQYF
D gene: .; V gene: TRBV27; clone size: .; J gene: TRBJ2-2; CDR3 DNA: TGTGCCAGCAGTGGGCGTAGGTCCGGGGAGCTGTTTTTT; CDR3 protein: CASSGRRSGELFF
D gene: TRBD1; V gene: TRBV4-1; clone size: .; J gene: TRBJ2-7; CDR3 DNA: TGCGCCAGCAGCCCCAACAGGGGAACGCAATACGAGCAGTACTTC; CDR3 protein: CASSPNRGTQYEQYF
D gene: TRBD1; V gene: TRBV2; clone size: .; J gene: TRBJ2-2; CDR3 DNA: TGTGCCAGCAGTGAAGAGGGACAGATTATTCCGAACACCGGGGAGCTGTTTTTT; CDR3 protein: CASSEEGQIIPNTGELFF
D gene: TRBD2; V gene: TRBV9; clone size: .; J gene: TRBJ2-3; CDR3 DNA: TGTGCCAGCAGCGTAAGCCCTAGCGGGGGGACAGATACGCAGTATTTT; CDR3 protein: CASSVSPSGGTDTQYF
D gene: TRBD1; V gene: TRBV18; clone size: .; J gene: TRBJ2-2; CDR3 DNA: TGTGCCAGCTCACCGGCAGGACAGGGGGTAACCGGGGAGCTGTTTTTT; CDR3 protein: CASSPAGQGVTGELFF
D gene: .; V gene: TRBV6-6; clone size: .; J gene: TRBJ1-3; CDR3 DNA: TGTGCCAGCAGTTACCCTTTAGGACAGTTAGGTCCCATATATTTT; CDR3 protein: CASSYPLGQLGPIYF
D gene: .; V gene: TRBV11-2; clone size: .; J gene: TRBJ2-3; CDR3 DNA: TGTGCCAGCAGCGCGGGACTCACCCGGTGGTATTTT; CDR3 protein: CASSAGLTRWYF
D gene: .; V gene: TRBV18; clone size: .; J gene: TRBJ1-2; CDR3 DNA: TGTGCCAGCTCACCACTAGACTATGGCTACACCTTC; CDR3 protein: CASSPLDYGYTF
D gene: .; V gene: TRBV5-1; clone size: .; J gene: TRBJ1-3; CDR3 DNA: TGCGCCAGCAGTTATGGCGGACAGAGCTCTGGAAACACCATATATTTT; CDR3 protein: CASSYGGQSSGNTIYF
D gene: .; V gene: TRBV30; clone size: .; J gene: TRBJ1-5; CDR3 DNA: TGTGCCTGGAGTGTGCCGCAGACTTATAGCAATCAGCCCCAGCATTTT; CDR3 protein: CAWSVPQTYSNQPQHF
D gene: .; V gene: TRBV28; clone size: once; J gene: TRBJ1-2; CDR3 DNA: TGTGCCAGCAGTTTGGGGCACTATGGCTACACCTTC; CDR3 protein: CASSLGHYGYTF
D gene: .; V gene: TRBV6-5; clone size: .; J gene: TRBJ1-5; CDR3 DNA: TGTGCCAGCAGTTACTCTGGACAGCACAATCAGCCCCAGCATTTT; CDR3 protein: CASSYSGQHNQPQHF